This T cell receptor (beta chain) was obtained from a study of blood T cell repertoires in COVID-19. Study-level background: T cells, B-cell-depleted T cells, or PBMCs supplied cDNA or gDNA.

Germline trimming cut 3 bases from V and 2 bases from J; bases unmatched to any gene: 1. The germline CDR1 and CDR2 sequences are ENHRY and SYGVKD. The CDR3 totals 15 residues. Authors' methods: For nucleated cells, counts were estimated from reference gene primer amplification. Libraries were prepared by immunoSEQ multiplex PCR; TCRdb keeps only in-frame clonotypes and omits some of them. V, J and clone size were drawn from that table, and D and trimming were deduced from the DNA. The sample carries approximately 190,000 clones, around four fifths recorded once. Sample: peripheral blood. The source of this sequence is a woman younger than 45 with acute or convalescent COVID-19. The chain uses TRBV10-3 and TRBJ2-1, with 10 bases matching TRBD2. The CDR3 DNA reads TGTGCCATCAGTGAAAGCGGGGGGGCCTACAATGAGCAGTTCTTC. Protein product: CAISESGGAYNEQFF.